The 3 T cell receptor beta chains in this list originate from one sample, sequenced in a study of T cells after yellow fever vaccination. TCRdb fed the 5' RACE reads into MiXCR, producing one record per CDR3 protein. This table has 100,000 to 150,000 distinct CDR3 sequences, approximately 7.1% appearing once. The starting material was CD4+ T cells sorted from PBMCs, obtained about 49 days after the first yellow fever vaccination. The receptors were sampled from a man aged 18 to 29 who received the YFV17D yellow fever vaccine.

This clonotype was counted many times. The chain employs TRBV30 and TRBJ1-6, with D maybe TRBD1 (6 bases). The CDR3 is 17 amino acids. The V end lost 7 bases, the J end lost 5 bases, and 24 bases lay between the germline ends. Germline V gene data show CDR1 as GTSNPN and CDR2 as SVGIG (reference sequence). The CDR3 region is CASVGLTGYRNNSPLHF. Here the CDR3 DNA reads TGTGCCTCCGTTGGATTAACAGGGTATAGGAATAATTCACCCCTCCACTTT.

This clonotype was counted a few times. A junction end diverges from the germline sequence, so it may reflect a read error. This rearrangement joins TRBV7-3 to TRBJ2-2, with D tentatively TRBD2 (5 bases). Germline CDR1 is SGHTA and CDR2 is FQGTGA. The CDR3 has 14 residues. CDR3 loop: CASSLTPGTGELFF. CDR3 nucleotide sequence: TGTGCCAGCAGCCTAACCCCGGGGACCGGGGAGCTGTTTTTT.

The table lists this clonotype with many counts. The genes are TRBV6-5 and TRBJ2-3, with D perhaps matching TRBD2 (5 bases). The CDR3 totals 11 residues. The V end lost 10 bases, the J end lost 5 bases, and 10 bases lay between the germline ends. Germline V gene lookup returns CDR1 MNHEY and CDR2 SVGAGI. The CDR3 reads CATRGGDTQYF. CDR3 sequence (DNA): TGTGCCACCCGCGGAGGAGATACGCAGTATTTT.